This T cell receptor beta chain was observed in a study of blood T cells in healthy people across ages (dated by TCRdb to between 2014 and 2016). About the study as a whole: In model experiments, template switching captured roughly one uniquely barcoded TCR beta cDNA molecule for every two T cells. Using the same blood draw, the study looked at two additional independent replicas of 1 million unique cDNA reads for two donors, one aged 18 to 30 and the other aged 80 or older. To avoid experimental bias, donors of different ages were spread randomly across the sequencing lanes. Using deep sequencing normalized with unique cDNA molecular identifiers, the study measured how TCR beta repertoire diversity changes with age. The donors were divided into four age groups: young (average approximately 17 years), middle-aged (approximately 39), aged (roughly 66) and long-lived (about 80).

Donors were a few dozen systemically healthy Caucasian individuals from Russia aged roughly 6 to 95 years. About 10 milliliters of peripheral blood were drawn from each donor into EDTA-treated Vacutainer tubes. PBMCs were isolated by Ficoll-Paque density-gradient centrifugation, with at least 6.5 million obtained per sample. Total RNA was extracted from PBMCs with Trizol reagent, with at least 5.5 micrograms obtained per sample. The percentages of naive CD45RAhigh/CD27high T cells were determined by flow cytometry on a PBMC aliquot from every donor. General findings and caveats noted by the study authors: There was a strong correlation between observed TCR beta diversity and the percentage of naive T cells measured by flow cytometry. Bulk unsorted PBMC profiling prevented conclusive comparison of naive and antigen-experienced compartments. Estimates of total diversity from one million sequenced T cells were regarded as lower bounds and underestimates. As age increased, observed TCR beta diversity per million T cells dropped in a roughly linear way, and a significant reduction was already evident by age about 40. Because donor CMV infection status was unknown, age-related changes in expanded clonotypes were potentially confounded. Compared with the aged group, the long-lived group had more naive CD4+ T cells, fewer expanded clones and increased TCR diversity, a pattern suggesting age selection.

Library prep was done by 5' RACE. The sequencer was an Illumina HiSeq 2500. A second PCR of roughly 6 to 12 cycles was run with a J-beta primer mix and a sample-barcoded 5' primer. A template-switch 5' adaptor carrying 12 random nucleotides introduced a unique molecular identifier onto each TCR beta cDNA molecule. At least 2.5 million CDR3-containing paired-end reads were obtained from each sample. All of the RNA was converted into first-strand cDNA using the Mint cDNA synthesis kit, with a TRBC-specific oligonucleotide serving as the primer. All cDNA was treated with uracil-DNA glycosylase and then went through a first 18-cycle PCR with the universal primers M1SS and BC2_uni_R. As for the original processing: Normalization of each sample was performed by random selection of 1 million high-quality reads, each carrying a distinct molecular identifier. Instead of being binned into consensus sequences, reads with shared molecular identifiers were discarded. MiTCR, with a Q25 quality threshold and the strictest error-elimination algorithm, was used for CDR3 identification, clonotype clustering and error correction. A nonparametric unseen species model with Euler transformation was used to estimate a lower bound on total TCR beta diversity. TCRdb reworked the public reads: Q25 trimming with fastp, MiXCR clone assembly, productive beta chains retained. CDR3 protein duplicates are merged, each entry listing the most common genes and DNA. The V and J calls, along with clone size, are taken from TCRdb and not from the paper's own processing. The sample has around 970,000 distinct CDR3 sequences on record, roughly half of them singletons. The leading ten clones occupy 20% to 25% of the sample.

Worth noting for this clonotype: The clone's antigen remains unknown. No qualities accompany the bases; no much larger clone lies one base away.

Taken from the germline V gene, the CDR1 and CDR2 loops are MGHRA and YSYEKL. The CDR3 starts with the cysteine, ends with the phenylalanine, and has 14 residues. Of all the DNA, just the CDR3 is kept, 42 bases in frame from base 1. V has 0 bases trimmed and J has 10 bases trimmed; junction bases matching no gene number 3. This sequence uses TRBV4-1 and TRBJ1-6, and TRBD1 matches 7 of the central bases. The sequenced sample was blood. This clonotype was obtained from a woman in her sixties in good health. The CDR3 protein sequence reads: CASSQEAGGSPLHF. The DNA sequence is given as TGCGCCAGCAGCCAAGAGGCAGGGGGGTCACCCCTCCACTTT.